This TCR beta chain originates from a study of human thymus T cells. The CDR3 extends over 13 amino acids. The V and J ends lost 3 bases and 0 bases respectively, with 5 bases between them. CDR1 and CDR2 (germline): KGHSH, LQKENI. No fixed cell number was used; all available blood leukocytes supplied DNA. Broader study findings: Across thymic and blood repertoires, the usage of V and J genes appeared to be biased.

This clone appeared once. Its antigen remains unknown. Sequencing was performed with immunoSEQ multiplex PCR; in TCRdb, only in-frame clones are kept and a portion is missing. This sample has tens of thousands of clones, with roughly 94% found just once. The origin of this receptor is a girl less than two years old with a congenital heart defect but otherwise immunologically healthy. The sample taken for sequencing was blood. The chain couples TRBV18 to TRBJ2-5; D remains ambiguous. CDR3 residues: CASSPGYQETQYF. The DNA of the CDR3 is TGTGCCAGCTCACCGGGGTACCAAGAGACCCAGTACTTC.